This TCR beta chain was documented in a study of graft-versus-host responses after intestinal transplantation. Background on the study: Transplant recipients had multivisceral, liver-intestinal, or isolated intestinal grafts. Recipients across the board were started on anti-thymocyte globulin induction, then kept on tacrolimus and steroids for about three years.

Overall study findings and caveats: Some GvH clones were seen earlier in gut or blood, suggesting intestinal origin.

CDR1 and CDR2 (germline): KGHSH, LQKENI. V was shortened by 3 bases and J by 2 bases, with 12 bases between the two germline ends. This CDR3 is built from 15 residues. The assay was immunoSEQ multiplex PCR, and TCRdb's table has in-frame clones only and misses some. The repertoire holds 40,000 to 45,000 clones, with 95% as singletons. Note on this clone: Its matching antigen is unknown.

The source is a human donor who was the organ donor for an intestinal transplant. The sample in question was unstimulated CD8+ T cells sorted from spleen or lymph node cells, obtained before transplant. The J gene is TRBJ2-3, the V gene TRBV18; perhaps TRBD2 as D (5 bases). The CDR3 sequence is CASSPAYGITDTQYF. The CDR3 DNA is TGTGCCAGCTCACCCGCATACGGGATCACAGATACGCAGTATTTT.